The rows below give T cell receptor beta chains drawn from one sample of a study of T cells after yellow fever vaccination. TCRdb itself ran the 5' RACE reads through MiXCR, one entry per CDR3 protein. The table lists around 320,000 distinct CDR3 sequences, about 10% of them singletons. This sample comprised CD4+ T cells sorted from PBMCs, obtained 45 days after the yellow fever booster vaccination. All receptors come from a man aged 18 to 30 who received the YFV17D yellow fever vaccine. The CDR3 runs from the conserved cysteine through the conserved F or W. A D gene is named only where the DNA matches it firmly. Only some rows state a clone size, as once, few, many or a class for expanded clones.

size: few
V: TRBV27
D: TRBD1
J: TRBJ2-3
DNA: TGTGCCAGCAGTTTATCCGTTGGGAAGGGACAGGAAGGTACGCAGTATTTT
CDR3: CASSLSVGKGQEGTQYF

size: -
V: TRBV5-4
D: -
J: TRBJ2-3
DNA: TGTGCCAGCAGCCGAGGCGGACCCACTACCACAGATACGCAGTATTTT
CDR3: CASSRGGPTTTDTQYF

size: -
V: TRBV12-3/TRBV12-4
D: -
J: TRBJ2-2
DNA: TGTGCCAGCAGACCTGGATGGGACGCCGGGGAGCTGTTTTTT
CDR3: CASRPGWDAGELFF

size: -
V: TRBV20-1
D: -
J: TRBJ1-6
DNA: TGCAGTGCGCCTATCTCCAGCTCCTATAATTCACCCCTCCACTTT
CDR3: CSAPISSSYNSPLHF

size: few
V: TRBV20-1
D: -
J: TRBJ1-6
DNA: TGCAGTGCTAGAGGACCAAATTCACCCCTCCACTTT
CDR3: CSARGPNSPLHF

size: few
V: TRBV7-9
D: -
J: TRBJ2-3
DNA: TGTGCCAGCAGCTTACGAGGACAGAGCACAGATACGCAGTATTTT
CDR3: CASSLRGQSTDTQYF

size: many
V: TRBV6-6
D: -
J: TRBJ1-1
DNA: TGTGCCAGCAGTTACCCGAGCGGCAGGGCGAACACTGAAGCTTTCTTT
CDR3: CASSYPSGRANTEAFF

size: many
V: TRBV7-2
D: -
J: TRBJ2-3
DNA: TGTGCCAGCAGCAGCCCAGAGACAGATACGCAGTATTTT
CDR3: CASSSPETDTQYF

size: -
V: TRBV18
D: TRBD1
J: TRBJ2-5
DNA: TGTGCCAGCTCACAAGGACAGGAGGAGACCCAGTACTTC
CDR3: CASSQGQEETQYF

size: -
V: TRBV7-2
D: -
J: TRBJ1-2
DNA: TGTGCCAGCAGCCATGACGGCATCTATGGCTACACCTTC
CDR3: CASSHDGIYGYTF

size: few
V: TRBV7-6
D: -
J: TRBJ2-2
DNA: TGTGCCAGCAGCTTAGCGCTGAGGGCTAGGTTTTCCGGGGAGCTGTTTTTT
CDR3: CASSLALRARFSGELFF

size: -
V: TRBV3-1
D: TRBD1
J: TRBJ2-1
DNA: TGTGCCAGCAGCCAAGATTCGGGACAGCCTTACAATGAGCAGTTCTTC
CDR3: CASSQDSGQPYNEQFF

size: many
V: TRBV6-6
D: -
J: TRBJ1-3
DNA: TGTGCCAGCAGCCCCCCCGTAGACACCATATATTTT
CDR3: CASSPPVDTIYF

size: few
V: TRBV3-1
D: -
J: TRBJ2-3
DNA: TGTGCCAGCAGCCGACTGCTCGCAGATACGCAGTATTTT
CDR3: CASSRLLADTQYF

size: -
V: TRBV19
D: TRBD1
J: TRBJ2-1
DNA: TGTGCCAGTAGCGCCACAGGGGGGTCCTACAATGAGCAGTTCTTC
CDR3: CASSATGGSYNEQFF

size: few
V: TRBV20-1
D: -
J: TRBJ2-5
DNA: TGCAGTGCCACACAACGGAAAGAGACCCAGTACTTC
CDR3: CSATQRKETQYF

size: -
V: TRBV20-1
D: -
J: TRBJ2-7
DNA: TGCAGTGCTAGAGAGAGGACCGGAGGGCACGAGCAGTACTTC
CDR3: CSARERTGGHEQYF

size: few
V: TRBV5-1
D: TRBD1
J: TRBJ2-3
DNA: TGCGCCAGCAGCTTGGGTGGGACAGTATTTACAGATACGCAGTATTTT
CDR3: CASSLGGTVFTDTQYF

size: -
V: TRBV20-1
D: TRBD2
J: TRBJ2-1
DNA: TGCAGTGCTAAAGTCGGCGGGGGGGCCTACAATGAGCAGTTCTTC
CDR3: CSAKVGGGAYNEQFF

size: -
V: TRBV23-1
D: -
J: TRBJ1-3
DNA: TGCGCCAGCAGTCCTGGGGGTTTAGTGGTCACCATATATTTT
CDR3: CASSPGGLVVTIYF

size: few
V: TRBV7-6
D: -
J: TRBJ2-2
DNA: TGTGCCAGCAGATCCCCCTCCGCACAGACGAACACCGGGGAGCTGTTTTTT
CDR3: CASRSPSAQTNTGELFF

size: -
V: TRBV4-3
D: -
J: TRBJ1-1
DNA: TGCGCCAGCAGCCCTTTCATGCCGGGGAACACTGAAGCTTTCTTT
CDR3: CASSPFMPGNTEAFF

size: many
V: TRBV20-1
D: -
J: TRBJ2-5
DNA: TGCAGTGCTAGGCTCCCGGGACTTTACGAAGATCAAGAGACCCAGTACTTC
CDR3: CSARLPGLYEDQETQYF

size: few
V: TRBV5-1
D: -
J: TRBJ1-5
DNA: TGCGCCAGCAGCTTGGAAGGGGACCGGGGTCAGCCCCAGCATTTT
CDR3: CASSLEGDRGQPQHF

size: few
V: TRBV27
D: -
J: TRBJ1-2
DNA: TGTGCCAGCAGTCCGAGTTGGGGCTATGGCTACACCTTC
CDR3: CASSPSWGYGYTF

size: -
V: TRBV20-1
D: -
J: TRBJ1-5
DNA: TGCAGTGCTGGTCAAGGCGCGGGTCAGCCCCAGCATTTT
CDR3: CSAGQGAGQPQHF

size: -
V: TRBV2
D: -
J: TRBJ2-5
DNA: TGTGCCACCAAAAGGGGGTCCCAAGAGACCCAGTACTTC
CDR3: CATKRGSQETQYF

size: -
V: TRBV10-3
D: TRBD1
J: TRBJ2-1
DNA: TGTGCCATCAGAAGCCGGGACAGGGGGCTTGATGAGCAGTTCTTC
CDR3: CAIRSRDRGLDEQFF

size: few
V: TRBV7-2
D: -
J: TRBJ2-2
DNA: TGTGCCAGCAGCTACGACTCAACTACCGGGGAGCTGTTTTTT
CDR3: CASSYDSTTGELFF

size: many
V: TRBV11-2
D: -
J: TRBJ2-1
DNA: TGTGCCAGCAGCTCTGCCTACTACAATGAGCAGTTCTTC
CDR3: CASSSAYYNEQFF

size: few
V: TRBV19
D: -
J: TRBJ2-2
DNA: TGTGCCAGTAGTTCAACGGCATTCCGCTACACCGGGGAGCTGTTTTTT
CDR3: CASSSTAFRYTGELFF

size: -
V: TRBV20-1
D: -
J: TRBJ2-3
DNA: TGCAGTGCTAGAGTTTCATTATCCCACGTCGGCACAGATACGCAGTATTTT
CDR3: CSARVSLSHVGTDTQYF

size: -
V: TRBV28
D: -
J: TRBJ2-3
DNA: TGTGCCAGCAGTTCCGGGGATTTGGGCACAGATACGCAGTATTTT
CDR3: CASSSGDLGTDTQYF

size: -
V: TRBV28
D: TRBD2
J: TRBJ2-1
DNA: TGTGCCAGCAGTTACAGCGGGAGGGCCGAATTAAGCTCCTACAATGAGCAGTTCTTC
CDR3: CASSYSGRAELSSYNEQFF